The 18 T cell receptor beta chains below all came from one sample that was sequenced in a study of blood T cell repertoires in COVID-19. The assay was immunoSEQ multiplex PCR, and TCRdb's table has in-frame clones only and misses some. Of about 130,000 clones listed, approximately 87% are singletons. Specimen: peripheral blood. The receptors come from a woman in her sixties or seventies with acute or convalescent COVID-19.

The rearrangement links TRBV2 to TRBJ1-1; a weak D match, TRBD1 (6 bases). The CDR3 extends over 13 amino acids. Trimming took 9 bases from V and 0 from J, leaving 11 bases between them. Germline CDR1 is SNHLY and CDR2 is FYNNEI. CDR3 residues: CASRTALNTEAFF. The CDR3 DNA sequence: TGTGCCAGTAGGACAGCGTTGAACACTGAAGCTTTCTTT.

V is TRBV3-1 (or the pseudogene TRBV3-2) and J is TRBJ1-2; D remains ambiguous. The V gene lost 5 bases and the J gene lost 5 bases, with 12 bases spanning the gap. Germline V gene sequence: CDR1 LGHDT, CDR2 YNNKEL (reference sequence). The length of the CDR3 is 13 residues. CDR3 sequence reads: CASSTEGGYGYTF. The CDR3 DNA reads TGTGCCAGCAGCACCGAGGGTGGGTATGGCTACACCTTC.

The chain has TRBV7-2 and TRBJ2-3, with 9 positions matching TRBD1. Trimming cost V 5 bases and J 5 bases; bases outside gene matches: 11. Germline assignment: CDR1 SGHTA and CDR2 FQGNSA. CDR3 size: 16 residues. The CDR3 DNA reads TGTGCCAGCAGCCCATCTCAGGACAGGGGTGGAGATACGCAGTATTTT. Its translation: CASSPSQDRGGDTQYF.

The gene calls are TRBV9 and TRBJ1-4; D call uncertain. The germline CDR1 and CDR2 sequences are SGDLS and YYNGEE. The CDR3 spans 13 residues. With 0 bases removed from V and 12 bases from J, the gap between germline ends came to 12 bases. CDR3 DNA sequence: TGTGCCAGCAGCGTAGACGGCGGGGTGGAACTGTTTTTT. This sequence encodes CASSVDGGVELFF.

This clone was seen only once. This chain joins TRBV5-1 and TRBJ2-3, with TRBD2 matching 10 bases. Germline trimming cut 6 bases from V and 3 bases from J; bases unmatched to any gene: 7. Germline CDR1 and CDR2: SGHRS and YFSETQ. This CDR3 spans 15 amino acids. CDR3 nucleotides: TGCGCCAGCAACCCCGGGACTAGCGTAACAGATACGCAGTATTTT. Protein sequence: CASNPGTSVTDTQYF.

The rearrangement joins TRBV9 to TRBJ2-2; 9 bases are shared with TRBD2. Germline values: CDR1 SGDLS, CDR2 YYNGEE. V gave up 5 bases and J gave up 4 bases; unmatched junction bases: 6. The length of the CDR3 is 15 residues. The CDR3 protein is CASRGAGGLTGELFF. DNA of the CDR3: TGTGCCAGCAGGGGAGCGGGAGGCCTCACCGGGGAGCTGTTTTTT.

In this sample, this clone turned up once. The chain links TRBV5-4 to TRBJ2-3; 7 bases are a match to TRBD2. Germline values: CDR1 SGHNT, CDR2 YYREEE (reference sequence). V lost 1 base to trimming and J lost 1 base; unmatched junction nucleotides: 9. This CDR3 has 17 amino acids. Here the CDR3 reads CASSLPYAGARTDTQYF. The CDR3 region has the DNA TGTGCCAGCAGCTTGCCCTATGCGGGAGCCCGCACAGATACGCAGTATTTT.

This chain connects TRBV6-5 to TRBJ2-5; 7 bases map to TRBD1. Trimming cost V 6 bases and J 5 bases; bases outside gene matches: 12. This CDR3 has 15 amino acids. CDR1 and CDR2 (germline): MNHEY, SVGAGI. The CDR3 nucleotides are TGTGCCAGCAGGCCTATCTCACAGGGGCCGGAGACCCAGTACTTC. As protein: CASRPISQGPETQYF.

The V and J genes are TRBV5-1 and TRBJ1-3, with D perhaps matching TRBD1 (6 bases). Trimming removed 4 bases from V and 3 bases from J, with 11 bases in between. This CDR3 spans 14 amino acids. CDR1 and CDR2 from the germline V gene are SGHRS and YFSETQ. For the CDR3, the DNA is TGCGCCAGCAGCCCGCAGGGGAGTGGAAACACCATATATTTT. Its protein is CASSPQGSGNTIYF.

This chain links TRBV30 with TRBJ1-2, with D possibly matching TRBD1 (6 bases). Trimming pared 2 bases from V and 0 bases from J, leaving 19 bases between. Germline V gives CDR1 GTSNPN, CDR2 SVGIG (reference sequence). This CDR3 region has 17 residues. CDR3 DNA sequence: TGTGCCTGGAGTTACTCTTCGTTGGCAGGGGCTAACTATGGCTACACCTTC. Protein sequence: CAWSYSSLAGANYGYTF.

This clone was seen a few times. The V call is TRBV9, the J call TRBJ2-7; 9 bases agree with TRBD1. Germline V gives CDR1 SGDLS, CDR2 YYNGEE. V lost 2 bases and J lost 6; bases outside the gene matches: 9. CDR3 length equals 15 residues. The CDR3 DNA reads as TGTGCCAGCAGCGTGGGGGGACAGGGAATTGGCGAGCAGTACTTC. Translating it yields CASSVGGQGIGEQYF.

This sequence joins TRBV5-8 and TRBJ1-1, with D hard to call. Trimming took off 4 bases at V and 13 bases at J, with 29 bases between the two ends. The CDR3 runs to 16 residues. The germline CDR1 and CDR2 sequences are SGHTS and YDEGEE. For the CDR3, the DNA is TGTGCCAGCAGCACTGGACGGAAGGCCGTTACTGAAGGAGGTTTCTTT. Amino acids: CASSTGRKAVTEGGFF.

This chain links TRBV27 with TRBJ1-2, with D maybe TRBD1 (5 bases). There are 13 residues in the CDR3. CDR1 is MNHEY, CDR2 SMNVEV, per germline (reference sequence). V lost 2 bases and J lost 10, with 14 bases in between. The CDR3 here is CASSLGLGVTYTF. Written as DNA, the CDR3 is TGTGCCAGCAGTTTAGGACTAGGGGTAACCTACACCTTC.

The rearrangement links TRBV30 to TRBJ1-2, with D possibly TRBD1 on 5 matching bases. The CDR3 length is 11 residues. V lost 0 bases and J lost 7, with 6 bases in between. Per germline, CDR1 GTSNPN and CDR2 SVGIG (reference sequence). CDR3 protein: CAWSVGAGYTF. CDR3 coding DNA: TGTGCCTGGAGTGTAGGGGCTGGCTACACCTTC. Based on the CDR3 plus reference TRBV30 and TRBJ1-2, the full variable domain is SQTIHQWPATLVQPVGSPLSLECTVEGTSNPNLYWYRQAAGRGLQLLFYSVGIGQISSEVPQNLSASRPQDRQFILSSKKLLLSDSGFYLCAWSVGAGYTFGSGTRLTVV.

The chain carries TRBV5-1 and TRBJ2-3; 11 bases map to TRBD2. Germline loops: CDR1 SGHRS, CDR2 YFSETQ. Trimming at V came to 4 bases and at J to 1 base, leaving 5 bases not matched to a gene. The length of the CDR3 is 16 residues. CDR3 in DNA: TGCGCCAGCAGCCCCCCGACTAGCGGGGGCACAGATACGCAGTATTTT. Its protein is CASSPPTSGGTDTQYF.

CDR3 nucleotides: TGTGCCACCAGTGGCCCTGGGACATATGGCTACACCTTC. It encodes CATSGPGTYGYTF. The V call is TRBV24-1, the J call TRBJ1-2, with D tentatively TRBD1 (6 bases). Germline V CDR1 and CDR2: KGHDR, SFDVKD. The CDR3 runs 13 residues. Deletions cut 5 bases from V and 5 bases from J, with 11 bases between.

The rearrangement uses TRBV24-1 and TRBJ2-1; TRBD2 matches 11 bases. Germline trimming cut 12 bases from V and 5 bases from J; bases unmatched to any gene: 5. The CDR3 has 13 amino acids. Germline V gives CDR1 KGHDR, CDR2 SFDVKD. The CDR3: CASGTSGDNEQFF. In nucleotides, the CDR3 is TGTGCCTCCGGGACTAGCGGAGACAATGAGCAGTTCTTC.

The CDR3 sequence is CAVQGRSNSPLHF. DNA of the CDR3: TGTGCCGTACAGGGGAGGTCCAATTCACCCCTCCACTTT. The chain has TRBV28 and TRBJ1-6; 7 nucleotides agree with TRBD1. Germline V gene data show CDR1 as MDHEN and CDR2 as SYDVKM. The CDR3 runs to 13 residues. V was pared by 11 bases and J by 7 bases, with 8 bases of the junction left unmatched.